The clone carrying this T cell receptor beta chain was seen more than once but under ten times. Researchers prepared the TCRbeta library using unique molecular identifiers, the study reports. TCRdb re-analysed the PCR reads in MiXCR, keeping a single row per CDR3 protein. The table includes some 500,000 distinct CDR3 sequences, approximately 20% detected once. This sample stems from a study of T-cell reconstitution after alpha-beta-depleted transplantation in children. The CDR3 has 13 residues. Germline loops: CDR1 MNHNS, CDR2 SASEGT. The ends lost 3 bases at V and 10 bases at J; junction bases unmatched: 6.

V and J are TRBV6-1 and TRBJ2-4, with 7 bases fitting TRBD1. The specimen was PBMCs from the stem cell graft donor, collected from the stem cell graft. This clonotype originated in a human donor who donated a stem cell graft to a child with acute lymphoblastic leukemia. The CDR3 protein is CASSDAGGRIQYF. The CDR3 DNA reads TGTGCCAGCAGTGATGCAGGGGGAAGAATTCAGTACTTC.